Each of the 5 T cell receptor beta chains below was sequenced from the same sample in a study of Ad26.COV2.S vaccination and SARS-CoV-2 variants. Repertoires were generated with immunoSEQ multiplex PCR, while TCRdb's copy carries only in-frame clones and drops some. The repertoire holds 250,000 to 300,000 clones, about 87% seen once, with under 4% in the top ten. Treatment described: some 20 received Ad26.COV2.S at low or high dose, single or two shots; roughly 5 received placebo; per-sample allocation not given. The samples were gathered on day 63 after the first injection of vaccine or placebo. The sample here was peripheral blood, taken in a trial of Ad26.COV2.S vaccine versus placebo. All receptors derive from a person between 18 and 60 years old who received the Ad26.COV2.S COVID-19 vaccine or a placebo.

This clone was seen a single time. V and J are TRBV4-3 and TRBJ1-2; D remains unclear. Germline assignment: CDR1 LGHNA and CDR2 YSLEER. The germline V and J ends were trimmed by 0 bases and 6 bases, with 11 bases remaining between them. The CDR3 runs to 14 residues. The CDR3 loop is CASSQDMAENGYTF. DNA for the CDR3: TGCGCCAGCAGCCAAGATATGGCCGAAAATGGCTACACCTTC.

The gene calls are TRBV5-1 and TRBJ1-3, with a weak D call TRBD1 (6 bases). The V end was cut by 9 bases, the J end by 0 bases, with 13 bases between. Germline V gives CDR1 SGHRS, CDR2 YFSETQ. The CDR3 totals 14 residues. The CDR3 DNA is TGCGCCACCCGCATCAGGGGCTCTGGAAACACCATATATTTT. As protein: CATRIRGSGNTIYF.

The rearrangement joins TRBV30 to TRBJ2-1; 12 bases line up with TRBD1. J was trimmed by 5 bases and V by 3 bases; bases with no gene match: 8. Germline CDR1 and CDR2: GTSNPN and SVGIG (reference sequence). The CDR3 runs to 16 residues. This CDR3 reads CAWSTGTGGVDNEQFF. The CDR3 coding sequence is TGTGCCTGGAGCACCGGGACAGGGGGCGTCGACAATGAGCAGTTCTTC.

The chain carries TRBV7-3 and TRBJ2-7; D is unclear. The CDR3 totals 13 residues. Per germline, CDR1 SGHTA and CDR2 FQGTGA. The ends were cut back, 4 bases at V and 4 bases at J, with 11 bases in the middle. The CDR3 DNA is TGTGCCAGCAGCTCTGGACCATCATACGAGCAGTACTTC. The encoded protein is CASSSGPSYEQYF.

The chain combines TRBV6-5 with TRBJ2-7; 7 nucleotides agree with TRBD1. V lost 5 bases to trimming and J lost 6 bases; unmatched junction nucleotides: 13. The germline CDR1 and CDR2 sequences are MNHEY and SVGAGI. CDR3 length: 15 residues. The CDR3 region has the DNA TGTGCCAGCAGTCACCCGTTTCAGGGGGTAATCGAGCAGTACTTC. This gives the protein CASSHPFQGVIEQYF.